The 28 T cell receptor beta chains presented below share a single source sample, sequenced in a study of prognosis after radiotherapy for stage I lung cancer. Using two-round multiplex PCR, the authors amplified TCR beta CDR3 from genomic DNA. Primers specific to each TRBV and TRBJ gene drove first-round PCR. TCRdb re-analysed the multiplex PCR reads in MiXCR, keeping a single row per CDR3 protein. In the table there are about 14,000 distinct CDR3 sequences, 28% of which are singletons. The sample in question was PBMCs, obtained before or after stereotactic body radiation therapy (not recorded which). These receptors all stem from a donor over 45 with non-small cell lung cancer.

This clonotype has just one count. The rearrangement uses TRBV28 and TRBJ2-1, with D perhaps TRBD1 or TRBD2 (5 bases each). The V gene's germline CDR1 is MDHEN and CDR2 SYDVKM. V was cut by 5 bases and J by 12 bases, with 17 bases left in between. There are 13 residues in the CDR3. The CDR3 reads CASSTGGSLMQFF. CDR3 nucleotide sequence: TGTGCCAGCAGTACAGGAGGCTCTCTAATGCAGTTCTTC.

This clonotype has a count of ten or more. This chain joins TRBV2 and TRBJ2-7; 8 bases are a match to TRBD2. After removal of 8 bases from V and 3 bases from J, the junction contained 12 bases not matched to a gene. This CDR3 is built from 15 residues. The germline CDR1 and CDR2 sequences are SNHLY and FYNNEI. DNA of the CDR3: TGTGCCAGCGTGGAACTAGCGGCCTTAAACTACGAGCAGTACTTC. It specifies CASVELAALNYEQYF.

In its sample, this clonotype was seen many times. The chain links TRBV4-1 to TRBJ2-5; 8 nucleotides agree with TRBD2. In germline, CDR1 is MGHRA, CDR2 YSYEKL. Trimming took 1 base from V and 5 from J; bases not matched to a gene: 3. This CDR3 has 14 residues. CDR3 coding DNA: TGCGCCAGCAGCCAAGCGGGAGGGAGGGAGACCCAGTACTTC. Its translation is CASSQAGGRETQYF.

This clonotype was counted ten times or more. The chain combines TRBV5-1 with TRBJ1-4; 8 positions match TRBD1. Trimming removed 3 bases from V and 14 bases from J; junction bases left unmatched: 9. The CDR3 is made up of 13 amino acids. Germline lookup yields CDR1 SGHRS and CDR2 YFSETQ. The CDR3 loop reads CASSYGQGGDLFF. CDR3 in DNA: TGCGCCAGCAGCTATGGACAGGGTGGTGACCTGTTTTTT.

A note on this clonotype: This is likely an artifact of a read error, given a far larger clone one base away. This sequence joins TRBV11-2 and TRBJ2-7; a weak D match, TRBD1 (6 bases). Germline assignment: CDR1 SGHAT and CDR2 FQNNGV. The CDR3 length is 14 residues. V was pared by 0 bases and J by 7 bases, with 13 bases between. The CDR3 nucleotides read TGTGCCAGCAGCTTAGAAGGGGGTCAAGATGAGCAGTACTTC. Translating gives CASSLEGGQDEQYF.

Judged by abundance, this clonotype is medium-sized. The J gene is TRBJ2-3, the V gene TRBV6-4; perhaps TRBD2 as D (6 bases). CDR3 length: 14 residues. CDR1 and CDR2 (germline): MRHNA, SNTAGT. The ends were cut back, 6 bases at V and 2 bases at J, with 12 bases in the middle. Written as DNA, the CDR3 is TGTGCCAGCAGGCGGGACCTTTCCACAGATACGCAGTATTTT. It translates to CASRRDLSTDTQYF.

There are many counts of this clonotype. V is TRBV4-2 and J is TRBJ1-5; 7 bases fit TRBD1. V was pared by 3 bases and J by 0 bases, with 5 bases of the junction left unmatched. This CDR3 region has 16 residues. The germline V gene encodes CDR1 LGHNA and CDR2 YNFKEQ. The CDR3 DNA reads TGTGCCAGCAGCCATAAGACAGGGAATAGCAATCAGCCCCAGCATTTT. Residues: CASSHKTGNSNQPQHF.

This clonotype showed up many times. This chain joins TRBV20-1 and TRBJ2-3; 10 bases are shared with TRBD2. The CDR3 loop spans 18 amino acids. Germline V lookup: CDR1 DFQATT, CDR2 SNEGSKA (reference sequence). V lost 3 bases to trimming and J lost 4 bases; unmatched junction nucleotides: 16. The chain's CDR3 is CSARGTGIAGGRADTQYF. The CDR3 coding sequence is TGCAGTGCTAGGGGGACCGGGATAGCGGGAGGACGGGCAGATACGCAGTATTTT.

This clonotype was observed at least ten times. A read error may explain this, as a much larger clone is one base away. The genes are TRBV5-1 and TRBJ1-5, with D uncertain. This CDR3 is built from 15 residues. Germline loops: CDR1 SGHRS, CDR2 YFSETQ. The V gene lost 0 bases and the J gene lost 7 bases, with 14 bases spanning the gap. The CDR3 nucleotides are TGCGCCAGCAGCTTGGAAGGGCCAGTGGGCCAGCCCCAGCATTTT. Its translation: CASSLEGPVGQPQHF.

Remarks on this clonotype: At one end the junction does not follow the germline gene, possibly because of a read error. The chain links TRBV28 to TRBJ2-7; TRBD1 aligns across 7 bases. This CDR3 spans 14 amino acids. The V gene's germline CDR1 is MDHEN and CDR2 SYDVKM. The CDR3 region is CDSSLGGRVDEQYF. CDR3 sequence (DNA): TGTGACAGCAGTTTAGGGGGCAGGGTTGACGAGCAGTACTTC.

This clonotype was found many times. The chain has TRBV18 and TRBJ2-5; D could derive from TRBD1 or TRBD2 (5 bases each). The CDR3 totals 13 residues. V dropped 6 bases and J dropped 2 bases, with 10 bases sitting between them. The V gene's germline CDR1 is KGHSH and CDR2 LQKENI. CDR3 sequence: CASSRDRQETQYF. DNA of the CDR3: TGTGCCAGCTCGAGGGACCGTCAAGAGACCCAGTACTTC. Looking up the rest from reference TRBV18 and TRBJ2-5 gives the full variable domain: NAGVMQNPRHLVRRRGQEARLRCSPMKGHSHVYWYRQLPEEGLKFMVYLQKENIIDESGMPKERFSAEFPKEGPSILRIQQVVRGDSAAYFCASSRDRQETQYFGPGTRLLVL.

This clonotype ranks as medium-sized. The genes are TRBV6-1 and TRBJ2-1; 7 nucleotides match TRBD1. The CDR3 consists of 12 residues. V trimming: 10 bases; J trimming: 5 bases; junction bases outside the gene matches: 5. CDR1 is MNHNS and CDR2 is SASEGT in the germline V gene. CDR3 region: CANRQGNNEQFF. CDR3 DNA sequence: TGTGCCAACAGACAGGGAAACAATGAGCAGTTCTTC.

This sequence joins TRBV6-9 and TRBJ1-2; possible D gene TRBD1, 6 bases. V lost 3 bases, J lost 3 bases, and 26 bases lay in between. The CDR3 is 19 residues long. CDR1 and CDR2 (germline): MNHGY, SVAAGI. CDR3 sequence (DNA): TGTGCCAGCAGTTACTCAGGGGCTCCCGGCCTCCTTAAGGACTATGGCTACACCTTC. Amino acid sequence: CASSYSGAPGLLKDYGYTF.

This clonotype was recorded a few times. This may come from a read error, since a much larger clone is one base off. The J gene is TRBJ1-3, the V gene TRBV10-3; D ambiguous. Germline V gives CDR1 ENHRY, CDR2 SYGVKD. This CDR3 is 13 amino acids long. This chain's CDR3 is CATSGGAGNTIYF. CDR3 nucleotides: TGTGCCACCAGTGGTGGTGCTGGAAACACCATATATTTT.

This clonotype was counted at least ten times. This chain links TRBV28 with TRBJ1-6; D unclear. Germline V gene lookup returns CDR1 MDHEN and CDR2 SYDVKM. V was clipped by 7 bases and J by 4 bases, with 8 bases between them. The CDR3 consists of 13 residues. The CDR3 DNA reads as TGTGCCAGCAAGAGGATGTATAATTCACCCCTCCACTTT. Translated: CASKRMYNSPLHF.

This clonotype has at least ten counts. The V gene is TRBV30, the J gene TRBJ2-7; 9 bases align to TRBD1. CDR1 is GTSNPN, CDR2 SVGIG, per germline (reference sequence). J gave up 3 bases and V 5 bases, and 11 bases lay outside the gene matches. The CDR3 loop spans 15 amino acids. This CDR3 reads CAWLPGDRDLYEQYF. DNA for the CDR3: TGTGCCTGGCTACCAGGGGACAGGGACCTCTACGAGCAGTACTTC.

On this clonotype itself: A much larger clone differs by one base, so this may be a read error. V and J are TRBV5-4 and TRBJ1-3; D is ambiguous. The ends were cut back, 8 bases at V and 0 bases at J, with 12 bases in the middle. CDR1 is SGHNT, CDR2 YYREEE, per germline (reference sequence). CDR3 size: 14 residues. The CDR3 here is CASTDKGSGNTIYF. DNA for the CDR3: TGTGCCAGTACCGACAAGGGCTCTGGAAACACCATATATTTT.

This clonotype was seen many times. The chain links TRBV6-1 to TRBJ2-3; 9 positions match TRBD2. CDR3 length equals 13 residues. V gave up 10 bases and J gave up 5 bases; unmatched junction bases: 7. Germline V gene sequence: CDR1 MNHNS, CDR2 SASEGT. CDR3 protein: CAIPGLARDTQYF. CDR3 sequence (DNA): TGTGCCATCCCGGGACTAGCAAGAGATACGCAGTATTTT.

This clonotype was counted at least ten times. The genes are TRBV5-1 and TRBJ2-5; D might be TRBD1 (6 bases). V was cut by 4 bases and J by 5 bases, with 21 bases left in between. The CDR3 covers 16 residues. The germline gives CDR1 SGHRS, CDR2 YFSETQ. The CDR3 here is CASSTVPTGIEETQYF. CDR3 nucleotides: TGCGCCAGCAGCACAGTTCCGACAGGCATAGAGGAGACCCAGTACTTC.

In its sample, this clonotype ranks as medium-sized. The rearrangement uses TRBV5-1 and TRBJ2-3, with 7 bases identical to TRBD2. The CDR3 extends over 16 amino acids. The J segment lost 0 bases and the V segment lost 3 bases, leaving 7 bases of the junction unmatched. Germline CDR1 reads SGHRS; CDR2 reads YFSETQ. CDR3 region: CASSSQREQSTDTQYF. CDR3 in DNA: TGCGCCAGCAGCTCCCAGCGGGAACAAAGCACAGATACGCAGTATTTT.

This clonotype was counted many times. This sequence joins TRBV24-1 and TRBJ1-5, with D maybe TRBD1 (6 bases). The CDR3 spans 15 residues. Germline V gene lookup returns CDR1 KGHDR and CDR2 SFDVKD. Trimming took off 5 bases at V and 0 bases at J, with 10 bases between the two ends. DNA for the CDR3: TGTGCCACCAGTGGGGGACACCCTAGCAATCAGCCCCAGCATTTT. Encoded protein: CATSGGHPSNQPQHF.

This clonotype is a singleton in its sample. A read error likely explains this, since a far larger clone differs by one base. The rearrangement links TRBV6-5 to TRBJ1-5; D possibly corresponds to TRBD1 (5 bases). Trimming shortened V by 7 bases and J by 6 bases, and 19 bases separated the two germline ends. Germline assignment: CDR1 MNHEY and CDR2 SVGAGI. CDR3 size: 15 residues. The CDR3 here is CASIAGRRRGQPQHF. CDR3 DNA: TGTGCCAGCATCGCAGGCCGACGGAGGGGTCAGCCCCAGCATTTT.

This clonotype was observed many times. The CDR3 sequence is CASSLDSAKNIQYF. Written as DNA, the CDR3 is TGCGCCAGCAGCTTGGACAGTGCCAAAAACATTCAGTACTTC. This chain joins TRBV5-1 and TRBJ2-4; D not certain. CDR3 length: 14 amino acids. V lost 0 bases, J lost 1 base, and 5 bases lay in between. The germline V gene encodes CDR1 SGHRS and CDR2 YFSETQ.

In the case of this clonotype: The junction does not match germline at one end; this may be a read error. The chain combines TRBV28 with TRBJ1-5; D remains unclear. CDR3 size: 16 residues. CDR1 is MDHEN and CDR2 is SYDVKM in the germline V gene. This CDR3 is CASSRRETLRNQSQHF. The CDR3 nucleotides read TGTGCCAGCAGCCGCCGGGAGACCCTTAGAAATCAGTCCCAGCATTTT.

By proportion, this clonotype is medium-sized. V usage is TRBV7-3 and J usage is TRBJ2-3; a possible D gene is TRBD2 (6 bases). CDR3 size: 15 residues. The V gene's germline CDR1 is SGHTA and CDR2 FQGTGA. V was pared by 5 bases and J by 6 bases, with 18 bases between. The DNA for the CDR3 is TGTGCCAGCAGCCTCGGGCCCCGGGAGACGGATACGCAGTATTTT. Encoded protein: CASSLGPRETDTQYF.

This clonotype is termed medium-sized (0.01 to 0.1%). The chain links TRBV27 to TRBJ1-6; TRBD1 aligns across 7 bases. V trimming: 8 bases; J trimming: 4 bases; junction bases outside the gene matches: 11. Per the germline V gene, CDR1 is MNHEY and CDR2 is SMNVEV (reference sequence). The CDR3 has 16 residues. CDR3 bases: TGTGCCAGCGGCAAAATACAGGGGAGTTATAATTCACCCCTCCACTTT. Translation: CASGKIQGSYNSPLHF.

As concerns this clonotype: The junction and the germline gene differ at one end; a read error may be behind it. The V call is TRBV6-1, the J call TRBJ1-1; the D is unclear. The length of the CDR3 is 12 residues. Germline V gene sequence: CDR1 MNHNS, CDR2 SASEGT. The CDR3 is CATLGRDTEAFF. Here the CDR3 DNA reads TGTGCCACGTTAGGTCGAGACACTGAGGCTTTCTTT.

V is TRBV30 and J is TRBJ2-2; D perhaps matches TRBD2 (5 bases). The CDR3 loop spans 15 amino acids. Germline CDR1 GTSNPN, CDR2 SVGIG (reference sequence). Trimming removed 6 bases from V and 4 bases from J, with 18 bases in between. CDR3 region: CACTVGSETTGELFF. The CDR3 DNA sequence: TGTGCCTGCACGGTGGGTAGCGAGACCACCGGGGAGCTGTTTTTT.